The entry that follows covers one T cell receptor (beta chain) sequence. Libraries used 5'RACE template switching adding universal primer site and UMIs. TCRdb reprocessed the 5' RACE reads, with one entry per CDR3 protein and no DNA. The sample has some 440,000 distinct CDR3 sequences. Per the germline V gene, CDR1 is DFQATT and CDR2 is SNEGSKA (reference sequence). This CDR3 spans 14 amino acids. This sample was taken from a study of T cells expressing NK-cell markers. As for the study in general: Investigators obtained TCR beta repertoires from sorted CD3+CD56+NKG2C+, CD3+CD56+NKG2C- and CD3+CD56-NKG2C+ T cells.

The receptor was derived from a woman between 45 and 60 years old in good health. Sequencing was done on a sample of blood T cells: a sorted CD56 or NKG2C T cell subset, CD4+ or CD8+ T cells, or bulk PBMC T cells (not recorded which). The gene calls are TRBV20-1 and TRBJ2-3; TCRdb indicates TRBD2, and absent DNA this call remains unverified. The CDR3 loop reads CSAQDTLRPDTQYF.